These T cell receptor beta chains were read from a single sample in a study of regulatory T cells in long-lasting Graves disease. Each CDR3 protein is one row after TCRdb ran MiXCR on the multiplex PCR reads. The sample shows around 470,000 distinct CDR3 sequences, around 13% of them seen only once. Another study also made use of these data, one on T cells in Graves' hyperthyroidism and ophthalmopathy.

Here the sequenced sample was peripheral blood mononuclear cells (PBMCs), taken at new diagnosis, from a patient treated with antithyroid drugs. The receptor source for this set is a woman aged 50 to 60 with Graves disease. Both conserved end residues are part of each CDR3. D genes are given only for firm matches. Size is stated for part of the rows, as once, few or many counts, or as a class when the clone is expanded.

d_call: .
j_call: TRBJ1-6
v_call: TRBV5-1
clone_size: many
cdr3_aa: CASSLVSGGVRSSPLHF
cdr3_nt: TGCGCCAGCAGCTTGGTTTCCGGGGGCGTTAGGAGTTCACCCCTCCACTTT

d_call: TRBD1
j_call: TRBJ2-3
v_call: TRBV20-1
clone_size: many
cdr3_aa: CSARVKGAPRMTDTQYF
cdr3_nt: TGCAGTGCTAGAGTAAAGGGGGCGCCCCGGATGACAGATACGCAGTATTTT

d_call: TRBD1
j_call: TRBJ1-5
v_call: TRBV19
clone_size: many
cdr3_aa: CASAGTGSDQPQHF
cdr3_nt: TGTGCCAGTGCCGGGACAGGGAGCGATCAGCCCCAGCATTTT

d_call: .
j_call: TRBJ1-5
v_call: TRBV28
clone_size: many
cdr3_aa: CASSLSDRIDQPQHF
cdr3_nt: TGTGCCAGCAGTTTGTCTGACAGGATAGATCAGCCCCAGCATTTT

d_call: TRBD1
j_call: TRBJ1-5
v_call: TRBV6-1
clone_size: .
cdr3_aa: CASKEDRGNLNSNQPQHF
cdr3_nt: TGTGCCAGCAAGGAGGACAGGGGAAACCTCAATAGCAATCAGCCCCAGCATTTT

d_call: .
j_call: TRBJ2-5
v_call: TRBV10-3
clone_size: .
cdr3_aa: CAISAGAGETQYF
cdr3_nt: TGTGCCATCAGTGCCGGGGCAGGAGAGACCCAGTACTTC

d_call: TRBD1
j_call: TRBJ1-1
v_call: TRBV3-1
clone_size: many
cdr3_aa: CASSQYTGGHTEAFF
cdr3_nt: TGTGCCAGCAGCCAATATACAGGGGGACACACTGAAGCTTTCTTT

d_call: .
j_call: TRBJ1-5
v_call: TRBV28
clone_size: many
cdr3_aa: CASSLGGFQPQHF
cdr3_nt: TGTGCCAGCAGTTTGGGGGGGTTTCAGCCCCAGCATTTT

d_call: TRBD1
j_call: TRBJ1-3
v_call: TRBV18
clone_size: .
cdr3_aa: CASSPLEGARGNTIYF
cdr3_nt: TGTGCCAGCTCACCATTGGAGGGGGCGCGCGGAAACACCATATATTTT

d_call: TRBD1
j_call: TRBJ1-1
v_call: TRBV19
clone_size: .
cdr3_aa: CASRKATGKAFF
cdr3_nt: TGTGCCAGTAGAAAAGCGACAGGGAAAGCTTTCTTT

d_call: .
j_call: TRBJ2-4
v_call: TRBV18
clone_size: .
cdr3_aa: CASSPLAATQPNIQYF
cdr3_nt: TGTGCCAGCTCACCACTCGCCGCCACCCAGCCCAACATTCAGTACTTC

d_call: TRBD1
j_call: TRBJ2-5
v_call: TRBV20-1
clone_size: many
cdr3_aa: CSATDGQAEETQYF
cdr3_nt: TGCAGTGCTACCGACGGACAGGCTGAGGAGACCCAGTACTTC

d_call: TRBD2
j_call: TRBJ2-1
v_call: TRBV7-3
clone_size: many
cdr3_aa: CASSLSSLAGGRGNEQFF
cdr3_nt: TGTGCCAGCAGCTTAAGTTCACTAGCGGGAGGCCGCGGCAATGAGCAGTTCTTC

d_call: .
j_call: TRBJ1-2
v_call: TRBV7-9
clone_size: few
cdr3_aa: CASSLIPLLGGYTF
cdr3_nt: TGTGCCAGCAGCTTAATCCCCCTCCTGGGGGGCTACACCTTC

d_call: TRBD2
j_call: TRBJ2-1
v_call: TRBV11-2
clone_size: .
cdr3_aa: CASRQASGRPNEQFF
cdr3_nt: TGTGCCAGCAGGCAGGCTAGCGGGAGGCCGAATGAGCAGTTCTTC

d_call: .
j_call: TRBJ2-5
v_call: TRBV6-2/TRBV6-3
clone_size: .
cdr3_aa: CASSYSTGIETQYF
cdr3_nt: TGTGCCAGCAGTTACTCGACTGGGATAGAGACCCAGTACTTC

d_call: TRBD2
j_call: TRBJ2-1
v_call: TRBV10-1
clone_size: few
cdr3_aa: CASSRIAGGPFEQFF
cdr3_nt: TGCGCCAGCAGTCGAATAGCGGGAGGGCCCTTTGAGCAGTTCTTC

d_call: TRBD2
j_call: TRBJ2-1
v_call: TRBV12-3/TRBV12-4
clone_size: few
cdr3_aa: CASSFTRGGSDNEQFF
cdr3_nt: TGTGCCAGCAGTTTTACTCGAGGCGGGAGTGACAATGAGCAGTTCTTC

d_call: .
j_call: TRBJ1-1
v_call: TRBV6-5
clone_size: many
cdr3_aa: CASSYRTNTEAFF
cdr3_nt: TGTGCCAGCAGTTATAGGACGAACACTGAAGCTTTCTTT